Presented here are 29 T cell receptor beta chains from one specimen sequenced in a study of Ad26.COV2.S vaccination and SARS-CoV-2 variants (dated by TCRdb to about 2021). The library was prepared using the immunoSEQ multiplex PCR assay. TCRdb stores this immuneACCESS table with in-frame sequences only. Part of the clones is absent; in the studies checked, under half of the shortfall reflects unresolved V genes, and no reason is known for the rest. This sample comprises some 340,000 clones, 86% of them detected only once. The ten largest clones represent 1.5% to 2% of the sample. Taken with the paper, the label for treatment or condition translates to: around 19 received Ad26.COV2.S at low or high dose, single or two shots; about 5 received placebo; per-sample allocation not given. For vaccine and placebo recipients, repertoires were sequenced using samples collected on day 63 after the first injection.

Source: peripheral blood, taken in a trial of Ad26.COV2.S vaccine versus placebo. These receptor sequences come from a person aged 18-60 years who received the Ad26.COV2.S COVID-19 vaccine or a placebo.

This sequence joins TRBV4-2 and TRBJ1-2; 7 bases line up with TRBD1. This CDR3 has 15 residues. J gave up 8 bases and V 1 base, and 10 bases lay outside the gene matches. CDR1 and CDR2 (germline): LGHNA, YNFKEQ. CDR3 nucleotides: TGTGCCAGCAGCCAAGTGAGTCAGGGGGTCGTAGGCTACACCTTC. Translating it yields CASSQVSQGVVGYTF.

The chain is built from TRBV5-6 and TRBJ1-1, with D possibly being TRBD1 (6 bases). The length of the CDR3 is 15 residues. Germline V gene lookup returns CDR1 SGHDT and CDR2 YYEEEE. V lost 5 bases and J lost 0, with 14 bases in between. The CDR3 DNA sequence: TGTGCCAGCAGGTGGGCAGGGGCCGTGAACACTGAAGCTTTCTTT. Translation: CASRWAGAVNTEAFF.

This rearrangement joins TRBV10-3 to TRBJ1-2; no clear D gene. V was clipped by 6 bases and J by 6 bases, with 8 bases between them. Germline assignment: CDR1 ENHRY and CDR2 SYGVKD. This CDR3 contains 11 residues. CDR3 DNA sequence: TGTGCCATCAGGGGGTTAGATGGCTACACCTTC. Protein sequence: CAIRGLDGYTF.

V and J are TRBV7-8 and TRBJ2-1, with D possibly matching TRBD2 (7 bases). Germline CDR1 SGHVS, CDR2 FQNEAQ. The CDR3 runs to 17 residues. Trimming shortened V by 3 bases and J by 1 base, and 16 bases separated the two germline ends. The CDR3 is CASSLGGARRSYNEQFF. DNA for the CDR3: TGTGCCAGCAGCTTGGGGGGGGCACGGCGGTCCTACAATGAGCAGTTCTTC.

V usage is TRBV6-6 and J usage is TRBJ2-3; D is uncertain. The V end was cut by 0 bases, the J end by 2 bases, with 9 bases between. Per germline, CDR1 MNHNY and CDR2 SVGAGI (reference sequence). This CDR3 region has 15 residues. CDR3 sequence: CASSYSGSYTDTQYF. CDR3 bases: TGTGCCAGCAGTTACTCAGGCAGCTACACAGATACGCAGTATTTT.

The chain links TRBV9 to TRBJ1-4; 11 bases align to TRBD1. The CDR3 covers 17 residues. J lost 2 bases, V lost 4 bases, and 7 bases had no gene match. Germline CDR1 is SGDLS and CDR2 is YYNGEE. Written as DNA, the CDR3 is TGTGCCAGCAGCAGGTTCGGGACAGGGGGGACTAATGAAAAACTGTTTTTT. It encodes CASSRFGTGGTNEKLFF.

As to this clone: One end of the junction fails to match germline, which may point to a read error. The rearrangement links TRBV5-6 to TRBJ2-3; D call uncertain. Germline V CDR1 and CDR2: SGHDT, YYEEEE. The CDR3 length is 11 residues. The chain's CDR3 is CASSLEDTRYF. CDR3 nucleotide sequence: TGTGCCAGCAGCTTGGAAGATACGCGGTATTTT.

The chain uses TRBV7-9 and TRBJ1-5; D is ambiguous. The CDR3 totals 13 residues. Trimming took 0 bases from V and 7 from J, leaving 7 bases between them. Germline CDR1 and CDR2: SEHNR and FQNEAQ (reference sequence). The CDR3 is CASSLAGGQPQHF. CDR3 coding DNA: TGTGCCAGCAGCTTAGCGGGCGGGCAGCCCCAGCATTTT.

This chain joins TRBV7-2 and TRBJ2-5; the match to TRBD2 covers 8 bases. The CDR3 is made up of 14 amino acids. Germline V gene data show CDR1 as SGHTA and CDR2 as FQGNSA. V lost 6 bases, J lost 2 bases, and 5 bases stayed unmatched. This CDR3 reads CASRRTSGQETQYF. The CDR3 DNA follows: TGTGCCAGCAGACGAACTAGCGGACAAGAGACCCAGTACTTC.

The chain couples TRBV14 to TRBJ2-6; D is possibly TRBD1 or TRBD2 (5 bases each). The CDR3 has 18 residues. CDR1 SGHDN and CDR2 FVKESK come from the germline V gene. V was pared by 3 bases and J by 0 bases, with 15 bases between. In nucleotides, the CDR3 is TGTGCCAGCAGCCACGTTTCCCGGGGACGCTCTGGGGCCAACGTCCTGACTTTC. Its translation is CASSHVSRGRSGANVLTF.

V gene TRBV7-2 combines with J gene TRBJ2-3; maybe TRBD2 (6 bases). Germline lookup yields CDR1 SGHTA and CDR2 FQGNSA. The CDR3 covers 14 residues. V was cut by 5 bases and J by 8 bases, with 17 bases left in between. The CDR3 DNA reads TGTGCCAGCAGCCCTCCCCCGGACTACCTTACGCAGTATTTT. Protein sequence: CASSPPPDYLTQYF. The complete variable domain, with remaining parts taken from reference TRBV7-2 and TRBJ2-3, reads GAGVSQSPSNKVTEKGKDVELRCDPISGHTALYWYRQSLGQGLEFLIYFQGNSAPDKSGLPSDRFSAERTGGSVSTLTIQRTQQEDSAVYLCASSPPPDYLTQYFGPGTRLTVL.

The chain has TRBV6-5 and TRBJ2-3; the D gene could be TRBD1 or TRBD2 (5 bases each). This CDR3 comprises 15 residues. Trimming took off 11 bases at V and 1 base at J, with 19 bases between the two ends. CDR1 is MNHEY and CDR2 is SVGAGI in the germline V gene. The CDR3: CAVRDRERGTDTQYF. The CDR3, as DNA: TGTGCCGTCAGGGACCGCGAACGTGGCACAGATACGCAGTATTTT.

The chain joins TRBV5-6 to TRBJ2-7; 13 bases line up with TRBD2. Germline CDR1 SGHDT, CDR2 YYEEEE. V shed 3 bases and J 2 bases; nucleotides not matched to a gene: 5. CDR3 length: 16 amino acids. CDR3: CASSSRLAGGTYEQYF. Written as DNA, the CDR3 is TGTGCCAGCAGCTCGCGACTAGCGGGGGGCACCTACGAGCAGTACTTC.

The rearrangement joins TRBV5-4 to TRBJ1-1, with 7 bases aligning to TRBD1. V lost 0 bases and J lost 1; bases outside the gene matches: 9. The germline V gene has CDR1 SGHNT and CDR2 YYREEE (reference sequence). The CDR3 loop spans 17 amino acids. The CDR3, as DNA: TGTGCCAGCAGCTTGGGCGGGACAGCAAAACAGAACACTGAAGCTTTCTTT. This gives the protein CASSLGGTAKQNTEAFF. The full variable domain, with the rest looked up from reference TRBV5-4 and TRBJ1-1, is ETGVTQSPTHLIKTRGQQVTLRCSSQSGHNTVSWYQQALGQGPQFIFQYYREEENGRGNFPPRFSGLQFPNYSSELNVNALELDDSALYLCASSLGGTAKQNTEAFFGQGTRLTVV.

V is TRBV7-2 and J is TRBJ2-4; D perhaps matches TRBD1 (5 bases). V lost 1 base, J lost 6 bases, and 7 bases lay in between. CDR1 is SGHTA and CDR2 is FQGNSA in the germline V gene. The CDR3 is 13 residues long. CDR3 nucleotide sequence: TGTGCCAGCAGCTTAGAAGGGGCAAACATTCAGTACTTC. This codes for CASSLEGANIQYF.

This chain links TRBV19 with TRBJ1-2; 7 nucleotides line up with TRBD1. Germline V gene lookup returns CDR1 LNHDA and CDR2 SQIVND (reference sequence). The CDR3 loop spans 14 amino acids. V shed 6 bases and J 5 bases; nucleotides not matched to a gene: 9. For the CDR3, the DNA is TGTGCCAGTAGGCCCGGGACAGTCATTTATGGCTACACCTTC. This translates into CASRPGTVIYGYTF.

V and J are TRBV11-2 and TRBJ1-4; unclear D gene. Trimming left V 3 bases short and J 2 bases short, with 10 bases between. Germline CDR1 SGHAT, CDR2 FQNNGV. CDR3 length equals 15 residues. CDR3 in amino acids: CASSFRRATNEKLFF. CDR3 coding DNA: TGTGCCAGCAGCTTCAGGCGGGCTACTAATGAAAAACTGTTTTTT.

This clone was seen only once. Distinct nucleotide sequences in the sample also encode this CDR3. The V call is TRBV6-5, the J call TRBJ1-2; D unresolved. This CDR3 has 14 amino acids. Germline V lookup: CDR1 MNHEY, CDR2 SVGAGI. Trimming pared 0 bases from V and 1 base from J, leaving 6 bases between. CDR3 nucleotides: TGTGCCAGCAGTTACTCTGGCAGTAACTATGGCTACACCTTC. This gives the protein CASSYSGSNYGYTF.

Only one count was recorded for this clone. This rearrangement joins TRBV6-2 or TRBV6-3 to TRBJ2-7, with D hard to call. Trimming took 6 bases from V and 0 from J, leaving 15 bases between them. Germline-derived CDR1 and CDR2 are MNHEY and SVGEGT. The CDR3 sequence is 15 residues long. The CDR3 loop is CASSPRTAGSYEQYF. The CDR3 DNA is TGTGCCAGCAGCCCTAGGACGGCAGGCTCCTACGAGCAGTACTTC.

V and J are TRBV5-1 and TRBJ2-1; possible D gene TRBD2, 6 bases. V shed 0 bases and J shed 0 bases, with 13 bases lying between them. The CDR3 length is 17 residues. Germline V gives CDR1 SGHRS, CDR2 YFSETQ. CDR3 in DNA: TGCGCCAGCAGCTTGGAATGGCTCGGGAGCTCCTACAATGAGCAGTTCTTC. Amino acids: CASSLEWLGSSYNEQFF. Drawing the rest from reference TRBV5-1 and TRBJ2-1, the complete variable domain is KAGVTQTPRYLIKTRGQQVTLSCSPISGHRSVSWYQQTPGQGLQFLFEYFSETQRNKGNFPGRFSGRQFSNSRSEMNVSTLELGDSALYLCASSLEWLGSSYNEQFFGPGTRLTVL.

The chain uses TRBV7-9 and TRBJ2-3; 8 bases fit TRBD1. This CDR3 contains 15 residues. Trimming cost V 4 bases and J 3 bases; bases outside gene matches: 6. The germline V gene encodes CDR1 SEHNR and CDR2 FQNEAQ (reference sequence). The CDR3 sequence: CASSSGQGRTDTQYF. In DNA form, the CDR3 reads TGTGCCAGCAGCTCTGGACAGGGCCGAACAGATACGCAGTATTTT.

CDR3 in DNA: TGTGCCAGCCAGCAGACGTATAGCAATCAGCCCCAGCATTTT. Translating it yields CASQQTYSNQPQHF. The J gene is TRBJ1-5, the V gene TRBV28; D remains ambiguous. V was clipped by 8 bases and J by 0 bases, with 11 bases between them. In germline, CDR1 is MDHEN, CDR2 SYDVKM. The CDR3 loop spans 14 amino acids.

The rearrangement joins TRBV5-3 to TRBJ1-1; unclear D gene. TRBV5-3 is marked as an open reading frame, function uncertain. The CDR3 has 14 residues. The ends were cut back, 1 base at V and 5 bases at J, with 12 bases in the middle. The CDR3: CARSLSRVWTEAFF. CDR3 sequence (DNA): TGTGCCAGAAGCTTGAGTAGGGTATGGACTGAAGCTTTCTTT.

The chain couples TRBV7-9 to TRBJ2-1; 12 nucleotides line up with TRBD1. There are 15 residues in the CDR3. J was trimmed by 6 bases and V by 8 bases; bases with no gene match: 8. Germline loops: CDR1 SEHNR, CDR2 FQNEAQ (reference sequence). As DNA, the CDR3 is TGTGCCAGCGGGACAGGGGGCTTGGGTTTCAATGAGCAGTTCTTC. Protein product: CASGTGGLGFNEQFF.

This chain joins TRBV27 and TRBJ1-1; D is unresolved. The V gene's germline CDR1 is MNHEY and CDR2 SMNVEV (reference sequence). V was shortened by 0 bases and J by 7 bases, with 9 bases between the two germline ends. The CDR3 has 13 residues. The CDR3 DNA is TGTGCCAGCAGTTTATCTGTGGGGAATGAAGCTTTCTTT. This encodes CASSLSVGNEAFF.

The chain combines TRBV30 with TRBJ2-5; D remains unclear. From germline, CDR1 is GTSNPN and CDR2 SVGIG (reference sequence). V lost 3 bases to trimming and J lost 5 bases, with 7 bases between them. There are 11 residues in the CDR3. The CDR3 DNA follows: TGTGCCTGGAGCGACTCCGAGACCCAGTACTTC. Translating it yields CAWSDSETQYF.

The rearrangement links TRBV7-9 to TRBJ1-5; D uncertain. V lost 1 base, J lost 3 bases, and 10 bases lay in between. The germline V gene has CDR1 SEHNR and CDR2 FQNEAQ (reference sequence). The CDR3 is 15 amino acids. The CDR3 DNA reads TGTGCCAGCAGCTTAGAGGCAGGATCCAATCAGCCCCAGCATTTT. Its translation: CASSLEAGSNQPQHF.

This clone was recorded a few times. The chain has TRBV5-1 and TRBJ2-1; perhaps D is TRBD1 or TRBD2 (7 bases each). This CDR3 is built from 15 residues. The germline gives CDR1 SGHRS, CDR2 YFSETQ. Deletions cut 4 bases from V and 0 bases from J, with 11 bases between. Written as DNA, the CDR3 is TGCGCCAGCAGCCAGGGGGGGAGCTCCTACAATGAGCAGTTCTTC. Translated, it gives CASSQGGSSYNEQFF.

The CDR3 spells CASSPAGGRANYGYTF. Written as DNA, the CDR3 is TGTGCCAGCTCACCCGCAGGGGGCCGCGCTAACTATGGCTACACCTTC. The genes are TRBV18 and TRBJ1-2; TRBD1 aligns across 8 bases. The V segment lost 3 bases and the J segment 0 bases; nucleotides outside the gene matches: 6. Germline-derived CDR1 and CDR2 are KGHSH and LQKENI. The length of the CDR3 is 16 residues. The variable domain in full, completed from reference TRBV18 and TRBJ1-2, reads NAGVMQNPRHLVRRRGQEARLRCSPMKGHSHVYWYRQLPEEGLKFMVYLQKENIIDESGMPKERFSAEFPKEGPSILRIQQVVRGDSAAYFCASSPAGGRANYGYTFGSGTRLTVV.